The clone carrying this T cell receptor (beta chain) was recorded at least ten times. Its antigen is unknown. The data originate from a study of T cells in Graves' hyperthyroidism and ophthalmopathy. Study-level findings and limits: The blood repertoire included most of the expanded thyroid clonotypes above 0.001.

Amplified TCR beta CDR3 regions derived from RNA transcripts. The HTBI primer set was used in a first-round RT-PCR of the TCR CDR3. TCRdb reanalysed the multiplex PCR reads using MiXCR and keeps one entry per CDR3 protein. In the table there are over 500,000 distinct CDR3 sequences, 17% of which are singletons. Germline V gene sequence: CDR1 SGHVS, CDR2 FQNEAQ. After removal of 4 bases from V and 0 bases from J, the junction contained 6 bases not matched to a gene. The CDR3 has 19 residues. This sequence originates from a woman in her late teens or twenties with Graves' ophthalmopathy. What was sequenced was blood. V usage is TRBV7-8 and J usage is TRBJ2-2, with 15 bases identical to TRBD2. CDR3 loop: CASSSRGLAGGTNTGELFF. DNA for the CDR3: TGTGCCAGCAGCTCGCGGGGACTAGCGGGGGGTACGAACACCGGGGAGCTGTTTTTT.